This T cell receptor beta chain was sequenced in a study of regulatory T cells in long-lasting Graves disease. Study outcomes and limitations: Newly diagnosed disease favored TRBV20-1 and TRBJ2-1 over persistent disease. Persistent Graves' patients possessed reduced TCR diversity relative to recently diagnosed ones.

Time point indicated: persistent/refractory GD, antithyroid drugs over 5 years with positive TRAb. PBMC-extracted RNA yielded the TCR library. CDR3 regions were amplified by Arm-PCR using iRepertoire HTBI primers to build TCR beta libraries. TCRdb fed the multiplex PCR reads into MiXCR, producing one record per CDR3 protein. Of about 290,000 distinct CDR3 sequences listed, 22% are singletons. Germline values: CDR1 SGHDT, CDR2 YYEEEE. CDR3 size: 13 residues. Points on this clonotype: Its antigen is not identified. The junction shows a germline mismatch at one end, possibly a read error.

The chain uses TRBV5-6 and TRBJ1-2; the D gene is possibly TRBD1 (5 bases). The material sequenced was peripheral blood mononuclear cells (PBMCs), taken when the disease was refractory, from a patient treated with antithyroid drugs. The sequence was collected from a female donor with Graves disease. For the CDR3, the DNA is TGTGCCAACAGCCCAACCCCGGGACTCGGCTACACCTTC. Residues: CANSPTPGLGYTF.